One and the same sample provided the 15 T cell receptor beta chains below, sequenced in a study of blood T cell repertoires in COVID-19. Repertoires were generated with immunoSEQ multiplex PCR, while TCRdb's copy carries only in-frame clones and drops some. The repertoire holds about 440,000 clones, with roughly 91% as singletons. Sequencing used PBMCs or T cells enriched from blood (not recorded which). These receptors were collected from a man younger than 35 who had recovered from COVID-19.

The V gene is TRBV3-1 (or the pseudogene TRBV3-2), the J gene TRBJ1-3; the match to TRBD1 covers 11 bases. V was clipped by 0 bases and J by 4 bases; unmatched bases: 5. The V gene's germline CDR1 is LGHDT and CDR2 YNNKEL (reference sequence). CDR3 length: 17 amino acids. CDR3 coding DNA: TGTGCCAGCAGCCAAGATTGGACAGGGGGCTTCGGAAACACCATATATTTT. Protein sequence: CASSQDWTGGFGNTIYF.

The V gene is TRBV19, the J gene TRBJ2-2; 9 positions match TRBD2. Germline CDR1 is LNHDA and CDR2 is SQIVND (reference sequence). Germline trimming cut 1 base from V and 6 bases from J; bases unmatched to any gene: 6. The CDR3 is made up of 16 amino acids. Written as DNA, the CDR3 is TGTGCCAGTAGTATAGTGAGCGGGAGGTTTCCCGGGGAGCTGTTTTTT. It encodes CASSIVSGRFPGELFF.

With respect to this clone: A much larger clone lies one base from this, so it may be a read error. The genes are TRBV7-9 and TRBJ1-1; 9 bases align to TRBD1. V trimming: 3 bases; J trimming: 4 bases; junction bases outside the gene matches: 0. Germline values: CDR1 SEHNR, CDR2 FQNEAQ (reference sequence). This CDR3 comprises 13 residues. CDR3 sequence reads: CASSLTGGTEAFF. The CDR3 DNA follows: TGTGCCAGCAGCTTGACAGGGGGCACTGAAGCTTTCTTT. Together with reference TRBV7-9 and TRBJ1-1, the CDR3 gives the full variable domain: DTGVSQNPRHKITKRGQNVTFRCDPISEHNRLYWYRQTLGQGPEFLTYFQNEAQLEKSRLLSDRFSAERPKGSFSTLEIQRTEQGDSAMYLCASSLTGGTEAFFGQGTRLTVV.

The gene calls are TRBV5-1 and TRBJ2-5; D possibly corresponds to TRBD1 (6 bases). Per germline, CDR1 SGHRS and CDR2 YFSETQ. This CDR3 spans 20 amino acids. V lost 4 bases and J lost 5, with 33 bases in between. This chain's CDR3 is CASSPVPLQGMGFIGETQYF. CDR3 DNA: TGCGCCAGCAGCCCCGTCCCTTTACAGGGCATGGGTTTCATCGGGGAGACCCAGTACTTC.

The V gene is TRBV7-8, the J gene TRBJ1-1; D gene uncertain. V lost 5 bases and J lost 1, with 11 bases in between. Per germline, CDR1 SGHVS and CDR2 FQNEAQ. The CDR3 totals 14 residues. This chain's CDR3 is CASSLTTENTEAFF. The DNA for the CDR3 is TGTGCCAGCAGCCTCACCACAGAGAACACTGAAGCTTTCTTT.

The rearrangement joins TRBV15 to TRBJ1-1; TRBD1 matches 7 bases. The CDR3 extends over 12 amino acids. CDR1 is LNHNV, CDR2 YYDKDF, per germline (reference sequence). The J segment lost 5 bases and the V segment lost 8 bases, leaving 5 bases of the junction unmatched. CDR3 nucleotide sequence: TGTGCCACCCAGGGGGATTCTACTGAAGCTTTCTTT. It is translated as CATQGDSTEAFF. The whole variable domain, remainder taken from reference TRBV15 and TRBJ1-1, is DAMVIQNPRYQVTQFGKPVTLSCSQTLNHNVMYWYQQKSSQAPKLLFHYYDKDFNNEADTPDNFQSRRPNTSFCFLDIRSPGLGDTAMYLCATQGDSTEAFFGQGTRLTVV.

This rearrangement joins TRBV18 to TRBJ1-3; D perhaps matches TRBD1 (5 bases). CDR3 length equals 15 residues. Trimming removed 3 bases from V and 2 bases from J, with 11 bases in between. Germline CDR1 reads KGHSH; CDR2 reads LQKENI. CDR3 region: CASSPEGNAGNTIYF. The CDR3 coding sequence is TGTGCCAGCTCACCGGAGGGGAACGCTGGAAACACCATATATTTT.

This chain uses TRBV9 with TRBJ1-3; D unclear. V shed 3 bases and J shed 4 bases, with 20 bases lying between them. CDR1 is SGDLS and CDR2 is YYNGEE in the germline V gene. The CDR3 extends over 17 amino acids. The CDR3 region is CASSADFGTAVGNTIYF. CDR3 coding DNA: TGTGCCAGCAGCGCGGACTTCGGAACGGCCGTCGGAAACACCATATATTTT.

The CDR3 DNA sequence: TGCAGCGGGGACAGGGGGTCAGGCACTGAAGCTTTCTTT. This codes for CSGDRGSGTEAFF. This chain connects TRBV29-1 to TRBJ1-1; 11 nucleotides align to TRBD1. Trimming at V came to 7 bases and at J to 4 bases, leaving 5 bases not matched to a gene. The CDR3 is 13 amino acids. The germline CDR1 and CDR2 sequences are SQVTM and ANQGSEA.

The chain links TRBV7-6 to TRBJ2-7, with 9 bases that match TRBD2. Trimming cost V 1 base and J 3 bases; bases outside gene matches: 7. CDR1 is SGHVS and CDR2 is FNYEAQ in the germline V gene. The CDR3 is 16 amino acids. The CDR3 here is CASSLDLAGGIYEQYF. CDR3 DNA sequence: TGTGCCAGCAGCTTAGACCTCGCGGGAGGGATCTACGAGCAGTACTTC.

V is TRBV28 and J is TRBJ2-7; 10 bases map to TRBD1. J was trimmed by 2 bases and V by 6 bases; bases with no gene match: 4. This CDR3 region has 14 residues. Germline loops: CDR1 MDHEN, CDR2 SYDVKM. In nucleotides, the CDR3 is TGTGCCAGCAGGCCGGGGACAGGGGCCTACGAGCAGTACTTC. Amino acid sequence: CASRPGTGAYEQYF.

The chain couples TRBV2 to TRBJ1-3; D is undetermined. V lost 8 bases and J 4 bases, leaving 15 bases between the germline ends. The V gene's germline CDR1 is SNHLY and CDR2 FYNNEI. This CDR3 is 14 amino acids long. CDR3 residues: CASQPDGDGNTIYF. The DNA for the CDR3 is TGTGCCAGCCAACCTGATGGAGACGGAAACACCATATATTTT.

On this clone: At the DNA level, this CDR3 is encoded by other sequences in the same sample as well. The V gene is TRBV7-3, the J gene TRBJ1-6; 8 bases match TRBD1. Germline CDR1 is SGHTA and CDR2 is FQGTGA. This CDR3 is 14 amino acids long. Trimming cost V 3 bases and J 6 bases; bases outside gene matches: 1. The CDR3 bases are TGTGCCAGCAGCTTTGGACAGGGTAATTCACCCCTCCACTTT. The encoded protein is CASSFGQGNSPLHF.

This clone was seen only once. CDR3 coding DNA: TGTGCCAGCAGTCTCAGGGAATCGGGCGGAAACACCATATATTTT. This codes for CASSLRESGGNTIYF. J is TRBJ1-3 and V is TRBV6-5; perhaps TRBD1 as D (5 bases). CDR3 length equals 15 residues. CDR1 is MNHEY and CDR2 is SVGAGI in the germline V gene. The V and J ends lost 5 bases and 4 bases respectively, with 15 bases between them.

This clone has just one count. The V and J genes are TRBV7-9 and TRBJ1-5; 7 nucleotides align to TRBD1. Germline V gene lookup returns CDR1 SEHNR and CDR2 FQNEAQ (reference sequence). CDR3 length equals 16 residues. Losses at the gene ends were 1 base for V and 5 bases for J; bases not matched to a gene: 8. CDR3 DNA sequence: TGTGCCAGCAGCTTAGGTGGATCAGGGGGTGATCAGCCCCAGCATTTT. Protein product: CASSLGGSGGDQPQHF.